A selection of T cell receptor beta chains follows, all from one sample in a study of T cell clonotyping in hematopoietic cell transplantation. Sequencing used immunoSEQ multiplex PCR; TCRdb keeps in-frame clones, though not all of them. The sample has over 25,000 clones; about 94% are singletons. Sequenced sample: peripheral blood mononuclear cells. The origin of the receptors is a man aged 45-60 years in good health. Some clones in this sample may be carry-over from other donors' samples. The CDR3 runs from the conserved cysteine through the conserved F or W. D genes are given only for firm matches. Size tells how often a clone was seen (once, few, many) or the class of an expanded clone, and some rows leave it out.

j_call: TRBJ1-2; cdr3_length: 12; d_call: .; clone_size: few; v_call: TRBV29-1; cdr3_nt: TGCAGCGTTGAAGGGCGTAACTATGGCTACACCTTC; cdr3_aa: CSVEGRNYGYTF
j_call: TRBJ2-1; cdr3_length: 19; d_call: TRBD2; clone_size: .; v_call: TRBV5-1; cdr3_nt: TGCGCCAGCAGCTTGGACGCCCTTAACGGACTAGCGGGAGGGAATGAGCAGTTCTTC; cdr3_aa: CASSLDALNGLAGGNEQFF
j_call: TRBJ1-6; cdr3_length: 14; d_call: .; clone_size: .; v_call: TRBV2; cdr3_nt: TGTGCCAGCAAGGTCTACAGCTATAATTCACCCCTCCACTTT; cdr3_aa: CASKVYSYNSPLHF
j_call: TRBJ2-2; cdr3_length: 15; d_call: TRBD1; clone_size: .; v_call: TRBV6-1; cdr3_nt: TGTGCCAGCAAGGAACAGGCAGGGGGAGCAGGGGAGCTGTTTTTT; cdr3_aa: CASKEQAGGAGELFF
j_call: TRBJ1-1; cdr3_length: 11; d_call: .; clone_size: .; v_call: TRBV28; cdr3_nt: TGTGCCAGCAGACTGGGGGGTGAAGCTTTCTTT; cdr3_aa: CASRLGGEAFF
j_call: TRBJ2-2; cdr3_length: 17; d_call: TRBD1; clone_size: once; v_call: TRBV7-6; cdr3_nt: TGTGCCAGCAGCTTAGTGTCGGCGACAGGGGGTACCGGGGAGCTGTTTTTT; cdr3_aa: CASSLVSATGGTGELFF
j_call: TRBJ2-1; cdr3_length: 17; d_call: TRBD2; clone_size: .; v_call: TRBV19; cdr3_nt: TGTGCCAGTAACCAAGCTAGCGGGGGGGCCACGGAGCATGAGCAGTTCTTC; cdr3_aa: CASNQASGGATEHEQFF
j_call: TRBJ2-7; cdr3_length: 14; d_call: .; clone_size: .; v_call: TRBV19; cdr3_nt: TGTGCCAGTAGTATGGGCGGGTCAAGAAACGAGCAGTACTTC; cdr3_aa: CASSMGGSRNEQYF
j_call: TRBJ2-7; cdr3_length: 10; d_call: .; clone_size: .; v_call: TRBV20-1; cdr3_nt: TGCAGTGCTCGACCCTACGAGCAGTACTTC; cdr3_aa: CSARPYEQYF
j_call: TRBJ2-2; cdr3_length: 13; d_call: .; clone_size: .; v_call: TRBV27; cdr3_nt: TGTGCCAGCAGCGACTGGAACACCGGGGAGCTGTTTTTT; cdr3_aa: CASSDWNTGELFF
j_call: TRBJ1-6; cdr3_length: 15; d_call: .; clone_size: .; v_call: TRBV11-2; cdr3_nt: TGTGCCAGCAGCACTGGGATTTTCTATAATTCACCCCTCCACTTT; cdr3_aa: CASSTGIFYNSPLHF
j_call: TRBJ2-5; cdr3_length: 16; d_call: TRBD2; clone_size: .; v_call: TRBV7-2; cdr3_nt: TGTGCCAGCAGCTCCCCCGGGGGGGCCAGGAGGCAGACCCAGTACTTC; cdr3_aa: CASSSPGGARRQTQYF
j_call: TRBJ1-1; cdr3_length: 15; d_call: TRBD1; clone_size: .; v_call: TRBV6-1; cdr3_nt: TGTGCCAGTTGTTTCGGAACAGGGGGTTACACTGAAGCTTTCTTT; cdr3_aa: CASCFGTGGYTEAFF
j_call: TRBJ2-5; cdr3_length: 16; d_call: TRBD2; clone_size: .; v_call: TRBV5-6; cdr3_nt: TGTGCCAGCAGCTTGAGGAATAGCGGGTGGGGGGAGACCCAGTACTTC; cdr3_aa: CASSLRNSGWGETQYF
j_call: TRBJ1-5; cdr3_length: 17; d_call: TRBD1; clone_size: once; v_call: TRBV7-8; cdr3_nt: TGTGCCAGCAGCTTAGCGCCGGGACAGGGCGGAAATCAGCCCCAGCATTTT; cdr3_aa: CASSLAPGQGGNQPQHF
j_call: TRBJ1-5; cdr3_length: 13; d_call: .; clone_size: .; v_call: TRBV14; cdr3_nt: TGTGCCAGCAGCAGAAATAGCAATCAGCCCCAGCATTTT; cdr3_aa: CASSRNSNQPQHF
j_call: TRBJ2-6; cdr3_length: 14; d_call: .; clone_size: .; v_call: TRBV19; cdr3_nt: TGTGCCAGTAGACGGGCCTCTGGGGCCAACGTCCTGACTTTC; cdr3_aa: CASRRASGANVLTF
j_call: TRBJ2-7; cdr3_length: 14; d_call: .; clone_size: .; v_call: TRBV5-1; cdr3_nt: TGCGCCAGCAGCGGCGACAGCGGTAGCTACGAGCAGTACTTC; cdr3_aa: CASSGDSGSYEQYF
j_call: TRBJ1-1; cdr3_length: 18; d_call: .; clone_size: .; v_call: TRBV4-1; cdr3_nt: TGCGCCAGCAGCCAGGGGACTTTACAAAAACAAAGGATCGCTGAAGCTTTCTTT; cdr3_aa: CASSQGTLQKQRIAEAFF
j_call: TRBJ1-1; cdr3_length: 12; d_call: TRBD1; clone_size: .; v_call: TRBV29-1; cdr3_nt: TGCAGCGTTCGGACAGGGGCAGTTGAAGCTTTCTTT; cdr3_aa: CSVRTGAVEAFF
j_call: TRBJ1-1; cdr3_length: 15; d_call: TRBD1; clone_size: .; v_call: TRBV15; cdr3_nt: TGTGCCACCAGCAGAGTGGGACAGACGAACACTGAAGCTTTCTTT; cdr3_aa: CATSRVGQTNTEAFF
j_call: TRBJ1-2; cdr3_length: 16; d_call: .; clone_size: few; v_call: TRBV5-4; cdr3_nt: TGTGCCAGCAGCTTTCGCCGGAGCCTAAGTTACTATGGCTACACCTTC; cdr3_aa: CASSFRRSLSYYGYTF
j_call: TRBJ1-1; cdr3_length: 13; d_call: TRBD1; clone_size: .; v_call: TRBV11-3; cdr3_nt: TGTGCCAGCAGCCCTGACAGGGTCACTGAAGCTTTCTTT; cdr3_aa: CASSPDRVTEAFF
j_call: TRBJ1-2; cdr3_length: 16; d_call: .; clone_size: .; v_call: TRBV5-1; cdr3_nt: TGCGCCAGCAGCTTGGCCTGGCCAGTCTTCCCCTATGGCTACACCTTC; cdr3_aa: CASSLAWPVFPYGYTF
j_call: TRBJ1-2; cdr3_length: 13; d_call: .; clone_size: .; v_call: TRBV7-2; cdr3_nt: TGTGCCAGCAGCTTAGAAGGGCCGGGGGGCTACACCTTC; cdr3_aa: CASSLEGPGGYTF
j_call: TRBJ1-1; cdr3_length: 15; d_call: .; clone_size: .; v_call: TRBV9; cdr3_nt: TGTGCCAGCAGCGTAGGGGGACCTCTCGCCACTGAAGCTTTCTTT; cdr3_aa: CASSVGGPLATEAFF
j_call: TRBJ2-5; cdr3_length: 18; d_call: TRBD2; clone_size: .; v_call: TRBV7-2; cdr3_nt: TGTGCCAGCAGCTTAGGAACTAGCGGGGGGGTCCCCGGGATCTCCCAGTACTTC; cdr3_aa: CASSLGTSGGVPGISQYF
j_call: TRBJ1-2; cdr3_length: 14; d_call: .; clone_size: .; v_call: TRBV5-4; cdr3_nt: TGTGCCAGCAGCTTACAGGGAAGAGGCTATGGCTACACCTTC; cdr3_aa: CASSLQGRGYGYTF
j_call: TRBJ2-2; cdr3_length: 15; d_call: .; clone_size: .; v_call: TRBV5-1; cdr3_nt: TGCGCCAGCGGACTGGCAGGGGTCAGCACCGGGGAGCTGTTTTTT; cdr3_aa: CASGLAGVSTGELFF
j_call: TRBJ1-1; cdr3_length: 15; d_call: .; clone_size: few; v_call: TRBV30; cdr3_nt: TGTGCCTGGAGTCGGGGGTTGCCGGCCGACACTGAAGCTTTCTTT; cdr3_aa: CAWSRGLPADTEAFF
j_call: TRBJ1-2; cdr3_length: 14; d_call: TRBD1; clone_size: .; v_call: TRBV30; cdr3_nt: TGTGCCTGGTTTCGGACAGGGTTTAACTATGGCTACACCTTC; cdr3_aa: CAWFRTGFNYGYTF
j_call: TRBJ1-1; cdr3_length: 15; d_call: .; clone_size: .; v_call: TRBV11-3; cdr3_nt: TGTGCCAGCAGCTTATCCCACAGGAGGAACACTGAAGCTTTCTTT; cdr3_aa: CASSLSHRRNTEAFF
j_call: TRBJ1-1; cdr3_length: 13; d_call: .; clone_size: once; v_call: TRBV7-2; cdr3_nt: TGTGCCAGCAGCCTACAGGGGAACACTGAAGCTTTCTTT; cdr3_aa: CASSLQGNTEAFF
j_call: TRBJ1-1; cdr3_length: 14; d_call: .; clone_size: .; v_call: TRBV29-1; cdr3_nt: TGCAGCGTTGAGGGGGACCGGGACAACACTGAAGCTTTCTTT; cdr3_aa: CSVEGDRDNTEAFF
j_call: TRBJ1-1; cdr3_length: 14; d_call: .; clone_size: .; v_call: TRBV2; cdr3_nt: TGTGCCAGCAGTGGGCCGGCCACAGGGCAAGAAGCTTTCTTT; cdr3_aa: CASSGPATGQEAFF
j_call: TRBJ2-2; cdr3_length: 12; d_call: .; clone_size: .; v_call: TRBV19; cdr3_nt: TGTGCCAGTAGTCCCCGACGAGGGGAGCTGTTTTTT; cdr3_aa: CASSPRRGELFF
j_call: TRBJ2-7; cdr3_length: 11; d_call: .; clone_size: once; v_call: TRBV29-1; cdr3_nt: TGCAGCGCCCTCAGCGGGCACGAGCAGTACTTC; cdr3_aa: CSALSGHEQYF
j_call: TRBJ1-5; cdr3_length: 17; d_call: .; clone_size: .; v_call: TRBV16; cdr3_nt: TGTGCCAGCAGCCATGGTGCGCAGGGGCTCCCCAATCAGCCCCAGCATTTT; cdr3_aa: CASSHGAQGLPNQPQHF
j_call: TRBJ1-5; cdr3_length: 15; d_call: .; clone_size: .; v_call: TRBV2; cdr3_nt: TGTGCCAGCAGTACCCAGAGCCATAGCAATCAGCCCCAGCATTTT; cdr3_aa: CASSTQSHSNQPQHF
j_call: TRBJ1-4; cdr3_length: 14; d_call: .; clone_size: .; v_call: TRBV19; cdr3_nt: TGTGCCAGTAGTATAGATTCGGGGGGGCAGAAACTGTTTTTT; cdr3_aa: CASSIDSGGQKLFF